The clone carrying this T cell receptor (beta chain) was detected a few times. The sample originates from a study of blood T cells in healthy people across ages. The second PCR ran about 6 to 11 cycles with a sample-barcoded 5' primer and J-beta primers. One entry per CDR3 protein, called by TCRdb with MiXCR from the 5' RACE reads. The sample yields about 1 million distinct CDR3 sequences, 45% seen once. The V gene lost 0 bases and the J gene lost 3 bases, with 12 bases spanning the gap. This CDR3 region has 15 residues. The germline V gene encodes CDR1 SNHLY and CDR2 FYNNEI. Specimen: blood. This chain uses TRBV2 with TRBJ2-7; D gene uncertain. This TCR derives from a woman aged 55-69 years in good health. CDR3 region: CASSEALARNYEQYF. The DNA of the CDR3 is TGTGCCAGCAGTGAAGCGCTTGCCAGAAACTACGAGCAGTACTTC.